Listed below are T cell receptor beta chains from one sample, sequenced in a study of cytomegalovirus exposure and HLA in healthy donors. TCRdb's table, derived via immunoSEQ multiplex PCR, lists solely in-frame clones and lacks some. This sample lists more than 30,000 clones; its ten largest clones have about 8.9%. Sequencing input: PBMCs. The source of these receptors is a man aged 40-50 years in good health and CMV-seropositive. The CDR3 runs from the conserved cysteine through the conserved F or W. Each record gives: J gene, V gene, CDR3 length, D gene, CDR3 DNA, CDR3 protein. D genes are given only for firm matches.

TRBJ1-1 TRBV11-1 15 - TGTGCCAGCAGCTTTCAGGGGCCCCCCAACACCCCTGCTTTCTTT CASSFQGPPNTPAFF
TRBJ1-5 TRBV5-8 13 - TGTGCCAGCAGCTTGGAATCACACCAGCCCCAGCATTTT CASSLESHQPQHF
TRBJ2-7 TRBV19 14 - TGTGCCAGTAGTATAGCCCCCACTGCCTACGAGCAGTACTTC CASSIAPTAYEQYF
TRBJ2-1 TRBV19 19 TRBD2 TGTGCCAGTAGTATAGGAACTCTAGGACTAGCGGGAGGGGACAATGAGCAGTTCTTC CASSIGTLGLAGGDNEQFF
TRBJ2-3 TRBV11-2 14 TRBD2 TGTGCCAGCAGCTCGAGACTAGCCCGAGATACGCAGTATTTT CASSSRLARDTQYF
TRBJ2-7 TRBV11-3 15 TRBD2 TGTGCCAGCAGCTTAGAAGGGACTAGGATGAGAGAGCAATACTTC CASSLEGTRMREQYF
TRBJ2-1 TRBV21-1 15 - TGTGCCAGCAGCAAAGCGCCAGGCGAGGGAAATGAGCAGTTCTTC CASSKAPGEGNEQFF
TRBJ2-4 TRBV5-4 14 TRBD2 TGTGCCAGCAGAAGGGACTATATGCAAAACATTCAGTACTTC CASRRDYMQNIQYF
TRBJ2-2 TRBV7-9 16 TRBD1 TGTGCCAGCAGCTTACAGGGGGCGAGGAGCACCGGGGAGCTGTTTTTT CASSLQGARSTGELFF
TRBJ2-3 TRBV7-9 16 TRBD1 TGTGCCAGCAGCTCCGGACAGGGTGAGGGCACAGATACGCAGTATTTT CASSSGQGEGTDTQYF
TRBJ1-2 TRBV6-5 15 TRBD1 TGTGCCAGCAAACCTACAGGGGGCGGTGACTATGGCTACACCTTC CASKPTGGGDYGYTF
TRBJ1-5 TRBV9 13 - TGTGCCAGCAGCAGACAGTCCGATCAGCCCCAGCATTTT CASSRQSDQPQHF
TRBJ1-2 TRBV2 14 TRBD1 TGTGCCAGCACCGGGATGGGACAGCACTATGGCTACACCTTC CASTGMGQHYGYTF
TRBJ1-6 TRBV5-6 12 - TGTGCCAGCCAAGACAGGAGTTCACCCCTCCACTTT CASQDRSSPLHF
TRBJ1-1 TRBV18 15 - TGTGCCAGCTCACCACCGGCGGTTATGAACACTGAAGCTTTCTTT CASSPPAVMNTEAFF
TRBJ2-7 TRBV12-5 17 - TGTGCTAGTGGCACTTCCCCGACCAGGACTGGAACCTACGAGCAGTACTTC CASGTSPTRTGTYEQYF
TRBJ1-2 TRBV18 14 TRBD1 TGTGCCAGCTCACCAAGGGACAGTAACTATGGCTACACCTTC CASSPRDSNYGYTF
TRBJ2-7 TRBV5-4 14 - TGTGCCAGCAGCCCCAGCTCCCAGGGCTACGAGCAGTACTTC CASSPSSQGYEQYF
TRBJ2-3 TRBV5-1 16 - TGCGCCAGCAGCCCCTCTTACGACACTAGCACAGATACGCAGTATTTT CASSPSYDTSTDTQYF
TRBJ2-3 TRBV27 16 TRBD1 TGTGCCAGCAGTCCCGTGTTGGGACAGGGTCAAGATACGCAGTATTTT CASSPVLGQGQDTQYF
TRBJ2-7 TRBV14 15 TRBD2 TGTGCCAGCAGCCGACTAGCGGACCCCTCCTACGAGCAGTACTTC CASSRLADPSYEQYF
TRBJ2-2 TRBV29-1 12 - TGCAGCGGTCACAGGAGCTCCGGGGAGCTGTTTTTT CSGHRSSGELFF
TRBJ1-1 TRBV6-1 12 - TGTGCCAGCAGTCTCAGGCAGCCAGAAGCTTTCTTT CASSLRQPEAFF
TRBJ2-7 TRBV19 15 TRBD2 TGTGCCAGTAGTGGAGCGGGAGGGCTGTCGTACGAGCAGTACTTC CASSGAGGLSYEQYF